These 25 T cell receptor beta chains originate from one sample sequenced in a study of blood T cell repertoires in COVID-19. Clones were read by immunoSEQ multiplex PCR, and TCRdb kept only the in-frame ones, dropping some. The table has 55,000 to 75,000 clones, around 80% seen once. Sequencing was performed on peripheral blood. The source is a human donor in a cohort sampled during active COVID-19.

This chain's CDR3 is CASSQDILAGAQETQYF. For the CDR3, the DNA is TGTGCCAGCAGCCAAGATATACTAGCGGGGGCCCAAGAGACCCAGTACTTC. V usage is TRBV3-1 (or the pseudogene TRBV3-2) and J usage is TRBJ2-5, with TRBD2 identical over 11 bases. With 0 bases clipped from V and 1 base from J, the junction kept 4 bases outside the gene matches. This CDR3 is built from 17 residues. Germline V gene sequence: CDR1 LGHDT, CDR2 YNNKEL (reference sequence).

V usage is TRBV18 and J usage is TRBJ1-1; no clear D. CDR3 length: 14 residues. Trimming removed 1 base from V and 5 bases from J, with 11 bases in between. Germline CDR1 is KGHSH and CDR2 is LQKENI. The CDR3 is CASSPRGIGTEAFF. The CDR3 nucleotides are TGTGCCAGCTCACCACGAGGTATTGGTACTGAAGCTTTCTTT.

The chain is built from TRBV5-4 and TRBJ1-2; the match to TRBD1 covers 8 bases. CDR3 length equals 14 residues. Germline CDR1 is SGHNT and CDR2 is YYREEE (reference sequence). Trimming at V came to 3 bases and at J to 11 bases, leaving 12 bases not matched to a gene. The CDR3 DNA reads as TGTGCCAGCAGCTCCACCGACAGGGGCCAGGGTTACACCTTC. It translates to CASSSTDRGQGYTF.

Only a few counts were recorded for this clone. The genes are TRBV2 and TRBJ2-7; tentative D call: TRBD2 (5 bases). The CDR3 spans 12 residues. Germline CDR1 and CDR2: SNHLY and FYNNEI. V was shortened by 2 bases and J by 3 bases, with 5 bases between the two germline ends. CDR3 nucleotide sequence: TGTGCCAGCAGTGAACGGGGCTACGAGCAGTACTTC. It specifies CASSERGYEQYF.

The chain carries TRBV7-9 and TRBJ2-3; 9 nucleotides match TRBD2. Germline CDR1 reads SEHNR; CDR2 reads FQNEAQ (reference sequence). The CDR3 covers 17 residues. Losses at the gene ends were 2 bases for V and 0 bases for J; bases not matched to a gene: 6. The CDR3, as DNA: TGTGCCAGCAGCTTAACGCGGGGGGGCTCTAGCACAGATACGCAGTATTTT. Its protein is CASSLTRGGSSTDTQYF. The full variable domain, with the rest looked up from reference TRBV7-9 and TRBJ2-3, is DTGVSQNPRHKITKRGQNVTFRCDPISEHNRLYWYRQTLGQGPEFLTYFQNEAQLEKSRLLSDRFSAERPKGSFSTLEIQRTEQGDSAMYLCASSLTRGGSSTDTQYFGPGTRLTVL.

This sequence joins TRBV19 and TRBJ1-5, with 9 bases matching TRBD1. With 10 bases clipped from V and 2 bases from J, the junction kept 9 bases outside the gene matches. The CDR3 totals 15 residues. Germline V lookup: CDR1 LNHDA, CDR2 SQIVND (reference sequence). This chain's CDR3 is CAIARGQGGNQPQHF. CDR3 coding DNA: TGTGCCATAGCTAGGGGACAGGGCGGCAATCAGCCCCAGCATTTT.

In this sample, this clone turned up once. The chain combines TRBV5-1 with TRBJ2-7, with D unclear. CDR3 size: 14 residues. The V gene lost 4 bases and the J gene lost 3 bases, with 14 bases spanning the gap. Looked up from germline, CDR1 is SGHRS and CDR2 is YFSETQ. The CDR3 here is CASSPTIPSYEQYF. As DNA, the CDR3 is TGCGCCAGCAGCCCTACCATACCGAGCTACGAGCAGTACTTC. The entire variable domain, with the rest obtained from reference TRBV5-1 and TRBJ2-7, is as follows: KAGVTQTPRYLIKTRGQQVTLSCSPISGHRSVSWYQQTPGQGLQFLFEYFSETQRNKGNFPGRFSGRQFSNSRSEMNVSTLELGDSALYLCASSPTIPSYEQYFGPGTRLTVT.

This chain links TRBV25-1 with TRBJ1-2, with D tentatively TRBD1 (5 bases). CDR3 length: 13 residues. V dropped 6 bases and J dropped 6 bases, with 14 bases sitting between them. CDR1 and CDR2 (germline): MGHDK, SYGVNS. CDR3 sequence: CASSLGGADGYTF. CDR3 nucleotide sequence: TGTGCCAGCAGCCTCGGGGGTGCGGATGGCTACACCTTC.

The CDR3 loop is CASSNSNTGELFF. The CDR3 DNA reads TGTGCCAGCAGCAACTCAAACACCGGGGAGCTGTTTTTT. The chain joins TRBV12-3 or TRBV12-4 to TRBJ2-2; unclear D gene. The CDR3 has 13 residues. Trimming stripped 6 bases from V and 2 bases from J, with 7 bases between.

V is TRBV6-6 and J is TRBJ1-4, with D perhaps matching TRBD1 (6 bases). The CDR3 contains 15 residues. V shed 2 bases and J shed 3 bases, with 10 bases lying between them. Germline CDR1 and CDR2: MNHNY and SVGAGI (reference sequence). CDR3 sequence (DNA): TGTGCCAGCAGTTACCAGGGGACCCCTAATGAAAAACTGTTTTTT. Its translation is CASSYQGTPNEKLFF.

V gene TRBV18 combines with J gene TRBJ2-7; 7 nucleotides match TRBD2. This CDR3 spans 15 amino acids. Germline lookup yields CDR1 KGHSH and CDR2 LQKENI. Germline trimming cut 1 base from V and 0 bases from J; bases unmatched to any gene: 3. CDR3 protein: CASSPLAGSSYEQYF. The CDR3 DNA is TGTGCCAGCTCACCACTAGCGGGTAGCTCCTACGAGCAGTACTTC.

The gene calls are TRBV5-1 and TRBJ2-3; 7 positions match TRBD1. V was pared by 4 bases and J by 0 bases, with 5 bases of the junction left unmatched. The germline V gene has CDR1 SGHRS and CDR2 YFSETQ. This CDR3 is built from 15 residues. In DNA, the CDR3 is TGCGCCAGCAGCACCGACAGGGTTAGCACAGATACGCAGTATTTT. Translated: CASSTDRVSTDTQYF.

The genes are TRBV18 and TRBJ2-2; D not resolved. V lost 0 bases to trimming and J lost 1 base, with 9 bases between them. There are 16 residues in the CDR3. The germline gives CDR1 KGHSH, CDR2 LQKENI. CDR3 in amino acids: CASSPPATLNTGELFF. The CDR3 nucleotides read TGTGCCAGCTCACCACCCGCGACTCTGAACACCGGGGAGCTGTTTTTT.

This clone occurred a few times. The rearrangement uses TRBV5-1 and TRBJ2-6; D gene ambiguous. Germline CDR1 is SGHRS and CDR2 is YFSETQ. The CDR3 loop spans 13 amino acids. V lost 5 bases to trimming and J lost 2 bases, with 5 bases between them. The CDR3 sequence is CASRSTGANVLTF. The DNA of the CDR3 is TGCGCCAGCAGGAGTACTGGGGCCAACGTCCTGACTTTC. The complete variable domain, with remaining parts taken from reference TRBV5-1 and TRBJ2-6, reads KAGVTQTPRYLIKTRGQQVTLSCSPISGHRSVSWYQQTPGQGLQFLFEYFSETQRNKGNFPGRFSGRQFSNSRSEMNVSTLELGDSALYLCASRSTGANVLTFGAGSRLTVL.

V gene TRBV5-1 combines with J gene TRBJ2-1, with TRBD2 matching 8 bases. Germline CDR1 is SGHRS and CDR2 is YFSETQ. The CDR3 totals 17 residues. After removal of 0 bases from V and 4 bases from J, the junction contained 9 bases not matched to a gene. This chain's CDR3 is CASSLGSGTQLYNEQFF. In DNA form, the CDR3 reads TGCGCCAGCAGCTTGGGTAGCGGGACACAACTATACAATGAGCAGTTCTTC. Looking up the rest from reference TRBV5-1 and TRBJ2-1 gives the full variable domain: KAGVTQTPRYLIKTRGQQVTLSCSPISGHRSVSWYQQTPGQGLQFLFEYFSETQRNKGNFPGRFSGRQFSNSRSEMNVSTLELGDSALYLCASSLGSGTQLYNEQFFGPGTRLTVL.

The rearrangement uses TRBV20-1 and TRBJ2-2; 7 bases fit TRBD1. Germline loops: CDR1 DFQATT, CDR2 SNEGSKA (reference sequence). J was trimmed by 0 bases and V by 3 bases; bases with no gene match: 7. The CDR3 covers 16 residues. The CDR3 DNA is TGCAGTGCTAGTGGTGGGCAGGGGGCGAACACCGGGGAGCTGTTTTTT. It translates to CSASGGQGANTGELFF.

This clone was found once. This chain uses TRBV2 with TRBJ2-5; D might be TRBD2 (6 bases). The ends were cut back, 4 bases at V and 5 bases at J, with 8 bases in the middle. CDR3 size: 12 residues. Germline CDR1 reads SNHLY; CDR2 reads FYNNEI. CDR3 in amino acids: CASSAAGETQYF. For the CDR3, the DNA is TGTGCCAGCAGTGCGGCGGGGGAGACCCAGTACTTC.

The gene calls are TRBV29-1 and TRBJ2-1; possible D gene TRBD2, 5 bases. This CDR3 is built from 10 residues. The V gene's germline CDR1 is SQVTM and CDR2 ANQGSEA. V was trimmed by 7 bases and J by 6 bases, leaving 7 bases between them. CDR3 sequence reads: CSGSGNEQFF. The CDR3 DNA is TGCAGCGGAAGCGGCAATGAGCAGTTCTTC.

The CDR3 sequence is CASSPGTNSKQYF. CDR3 bases: TGTGCCAGCAGCCCCGGGACTAATTCTAAGCAGTACTTC. The V gene is TRBV7-9, the J gene TRBJ2-7, with 7 bases fitting TRBD2. V shed 5 bases, J shed 8 bases, and the junction held 9 bases outside the gene matches. The germline gives CDR1 SEHNR, CDR2 FQNEAQ (reference sequence). The CDR3 has 13 residues.

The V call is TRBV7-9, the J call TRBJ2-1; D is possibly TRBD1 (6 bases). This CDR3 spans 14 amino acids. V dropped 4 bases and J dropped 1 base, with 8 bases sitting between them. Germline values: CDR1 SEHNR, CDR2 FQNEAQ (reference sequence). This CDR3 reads CASSSRGSYNEQFF. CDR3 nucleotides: TGTGCCAGCAGCTCGAGGGGGTCCTACAATGAGCAGTTCTTC.

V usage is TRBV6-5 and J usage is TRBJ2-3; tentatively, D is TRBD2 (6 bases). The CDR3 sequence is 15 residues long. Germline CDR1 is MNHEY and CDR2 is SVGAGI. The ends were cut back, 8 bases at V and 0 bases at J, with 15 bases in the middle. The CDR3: CASCPAGTSTDTQYF. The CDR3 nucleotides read TGTGCCAGCTGCCCCGCAGGGACTAGCACAGATACGCAGTATTTT.

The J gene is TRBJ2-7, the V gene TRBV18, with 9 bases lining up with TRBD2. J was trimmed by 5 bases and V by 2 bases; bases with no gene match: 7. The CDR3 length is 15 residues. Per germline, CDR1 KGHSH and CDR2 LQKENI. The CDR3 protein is CASSPTSGTSHEQYF. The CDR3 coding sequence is TGTGCCAGCTCACCAACATCCGGGACTAGCCACGAGCAGTACTTC.

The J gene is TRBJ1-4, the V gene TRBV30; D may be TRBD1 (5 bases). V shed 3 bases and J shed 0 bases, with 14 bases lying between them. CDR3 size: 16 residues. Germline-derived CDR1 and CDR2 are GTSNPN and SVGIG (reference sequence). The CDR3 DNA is TGTGCCTGGAGGGGAAATCAGGGTTCAACTAATGAAAAACTGTTTTTT. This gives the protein CAWRGNQGSTNEKLFF.

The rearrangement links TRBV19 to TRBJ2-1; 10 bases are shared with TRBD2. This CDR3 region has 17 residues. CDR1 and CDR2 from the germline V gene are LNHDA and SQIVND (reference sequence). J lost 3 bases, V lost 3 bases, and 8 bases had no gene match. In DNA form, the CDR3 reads TGTGCCAGTAGTATCTCACTAGCGGGAAGCCTCTACAATGAGCAGTTCTTC. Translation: CASSISLAGSLYNEQFF.

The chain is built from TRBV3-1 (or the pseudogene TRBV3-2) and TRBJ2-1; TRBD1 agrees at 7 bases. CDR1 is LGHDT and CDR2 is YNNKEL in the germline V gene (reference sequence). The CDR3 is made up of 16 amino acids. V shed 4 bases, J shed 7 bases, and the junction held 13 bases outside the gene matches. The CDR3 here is CASSRPRGTGENEQFF. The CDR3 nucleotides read TGTGCCAGCAGCCGCCCCAGGGGGACCGGTGAAAATGAGCAGTTCTTC.